Each of the 10 T cell receptor beta chains below was sequenced from the same sample in a study of long-term antiretroviral therapy in people with HIV. Survey-level immunoSEQ v3.0 assays were run. The method was immunoSEQ multiplex PCR; TCRdb's version includes in-frame clones alone and lacks a portion of them. The sample consists of more than 15,000 clones, around three quarters of them appearing once. The input for sequencing was unsorted PBMCs, taken 2.9 years after starting antiretroviral therapy. Source of these receptors: a woman between 25 and 40 years old with HIV.

The chain is built from TRBV19 and TRBJ2-3, with TRBD2 identical over 15 bases. Trimming removed 9 bases from V and 4 bases from J; junction bases left unmatched: 8. Per the germline V gene, CDR1 is LNHDA and CDR2 is SQIVND (reference sequence). This CDR3 comprises 16 residues. CDR3 sequence reads: CASRRTSGGESDTQYF. In nucleotides, the CDR3 is TGTGCCAGCCGACGGACTAGCGGGGGGGAGTCAGATACGCAGTATTTT.

The chain combines TRBV7-9 with TRBJ1-2; D unclear. V lost 6 bases to trimming and J lost 4 bases, with 9 bases between them. The V gene's germline CDR1 is SEHNR and CDR2 FQNEAQ (reference sequence). CDR3 length equals 12 residues. The CDR3 here is CASRRDVYGYTF. The CDR3 DNA reads as TGTGCCAGCAGGAGAGATGTCTATGGCTACACCTTC.

This chain uses TRBV5-1 with TRBJ2-3; tentative D call: TRBD2 (5 bases). Trimming removed 0 bases from V and 4 bases from J, with 12 bases in between. The CDR3 extends over 15 amino acids. CDR1 and CDR2 (germline): SGHRS, YFSETQ. Written as DNA, the CDR3 is TGCGCCAGCAGCTTGGGAGCTAGCAGCGCAGATACGCAGTATTTT. It encodes CASSLGASSADTQYF. The variable domain in full, with the rest retrieved from reference TRBV5-1 and TRBJ2-3, is KAGVTQTPRYLIKTRGQQVTLSCSPISGHRSVSWYQQTPGQGLQFLFEYFSETQRNKGNFPGRFSGRQFSNSRSEMNVSTLELGDSALYLCASSLGASSADTQYFGPGTRLTVL.

The chain recombines TRBV5-6 with TRBJ2-5; no clear D gene. Germline assignment: CDR1 SGHDT and CDR2 YYEEEE. Trimming took off 2 bases at V and 7 bases at J, with 15 bases between the two ends. The length of the CDR3 is 14 residues. CDR3 loop: CASSFRGAPGTQYF. CDR3 coding DNA: TGTGCCAGCAGCTTTCGCGGAGCCCCGGGGACCCAGTACTTC. Together with reference TRBV5-6 and TRBJ2-5, the CDR3 gives the full variable domain: DAGVTQSPTHLIKTRGQQVTLRCSPKSGHDTVSWYQQALGQGPQFIFQYYEEEERQRGNFPDRFSGHQFPNYSSELNVNALLLGDSALYLCASSFRGAPGTQYFGPGTRLLVL.

This chain uses TRBV4-2 with TRBJ2-3; the match to TRBD2 covers 10 bases. The CDR3 is 16 amino acids. Unmatched junction bases numbered 4, after V lost 0 bases and J lost 4 bases. The germline V gene has CDR1 LGHNA and CDR2 YNFKEQ. The CDR3 region is CASSQDGSGGADTQYF. CDR3 in DNA: TGTGCCAGCAGCCAAGATGGGAGCGGGGGGGCAGATACGCAGTATTTT.

CDR3 nucleotide sequence: TGTGCCAGCAGCCTTGGGACCGATACAGATACGCAGTATTTT. Protein: CASSLGTDTDTQYF. The chain is built from TRBV14 and TRBJ2-3; the D call may be TRBD1 or TRBD2 (5 bases each). The CDR3 extends over 14 amino acids. Looked up from germline, CDR1 is SGHDN and CDR2 is FVKESK. V dropped 4 bases and J dropped 3 bases, with 11 bases sitting between them. Combining the CDR3 with reference TRBV14 and TRBJ2-3 gives the whole variable domain EAGVTQFPSHSVIEKGQTVTLRCDPISGHDNLYWYRRVMGKEIKFLLHFVKESKQDESGMPNNRFLAERTGGTYSTLKVQPAELEDSGVYFCASSLGTDTDTQYFGPGTRLTVL.

This rearrangement joins TRBV5-1 to TRBJ2-7, with D tentatively TRBD1 (6 bases). Per the germline V gene, CDR1 is SGHRS and CDR2 is YFSETQ. The CDR3 is 13 amino acids. The V end was cut by 2 bases, the J end by 1 base, with 7 bases between. The CDR3 bases are TGCGCCAGCAGCTTCGGGACATCCTACGAGCAGTACTTC. This translates into CASSFGTSYEQYF.

This rearrangement joins TRBV2 to TRBJ1-2; 11 nucleotides line up with TRBD1. CDR3 length equals 14 residues. The germline V gene encodes CDR1 SNHLY and CDR2 FYNNEI. Unmatched junction bases numbered 4, after V lost 7 bases and J lost 3 bases. CDR3 in amino acids: CASMRTGGDYGYTF. The CDR3 region has the DNA TGTGCCAGCATGAGGACAGGGGGCGACTATGGCTACACCTTC.

This chain joins TRBV25-1 and TRBJ2-2; D not certain. The CDR3 spans 12 residues. Germline V lookup: CDR1 MGHDK, CDR2 SYGVNS. V shed 3 bases and J shed 3 bases, with 2 bases lying between them. Here the CDR3 reads CASSDDTGELFF. As DNA, the CDR3 is TGTGCCAGCAGTGATGACACCGGGGAGCTGTTTTTT.

The CDR3 here is CASSSLISGANVLTF. CDR3 nucleotide sequence: TGTGCCAGCAGTAGCCTGATCTCTGGGGCCAACGTCCTGACTTTC. V is TRBV27 and J is TRBJ2-6; D is unresolved. CDR3 size: 15 residues. The V end lost 5 bases, the J end lost 0 bases, and 8 bases lay between the germline ends. Looked up from germline, CDR1 is MNHEY and CDR2 is SMNVEV (reference sequence).